The clone carrying this TCR beta chain occurred once. These data originate in a study of blood T cell repertoires in COVID-19. About the study: Both acute and convalescent COVID-19 samples were obtained from the United States, Italy and Spain. In each case, the material was cDNA or gDNA derived from T cells, B-cell-depleted T cells, or PBMCs.

Per the authors' pipeline: Nucleated cell counts were estimated from reference gene primer amplification. Sequencing used immunoSEQ multiplex PCR; TCRdb keeps in-frame clones, though not all of them. V, J and clone size reflect that table, while D and trimming were determined from the DNA. This sample has 25,000 to 30,000 clones; about 84% occur once, and the top ten carry 15% to 20%. Trimming shortened V by 0 bases and J by 7 bases, and 7 bases separated the two germline ends. The germline V gene encodes CDR1 SGHDT and CDR2 YYEEEE. This CDR3 comprises 12 residues. Sequencing input: peripheral blood. The sequence was obtained from a woman aged 60-75 years with acute or convalescent COVID-19. The V gene is TRBV5-6, the J gene TRBJ1-2; D gene unclear. The CDR3, as DNA: TGTGCCAGCAGCTTGGTGTTCGGTGGCTACACCTTC. This codes for CASSLVFGGYTF.